This TCR beta chain stems from a study of radiotherapy plus CTLA-4 blockade in lung cancer. As for the study in general: An objective response was seen in 15% to 20% of patients, and disease control in 25% to 40%.

A note on this clone: Its antigen is as yet unknown.

The germline CDR1 and CDR2 sequences are SGHAT and FQNNGV. The V segment lost 4 bases and the J segment 3 bases; nucleotides outside the gene matches: 8. The CDR3 runs 15 residues. Study findings and constraints: Early clone dynamics of blood T cells, plus interferon-beta, reportedly predicted response best. There was expansion of tumor-derived TCR clones in blood after radiotherapy plus ipilimumab.

Profiled with immunoSEQ multiplex PCR; TCRdb holds only in-frame clones, not every one. The sample lists tens of thousands of clones, roughly 87% seen once, with about 38% in the top ten. Receiving focal radiation plus CTLA-4 blockade with ipilimumab were patients who had chemo-refractory metastatic non-small-cell lung cancer. The source is a human donor with non-small cell lung cancer that progressed on radiotherapy plus ipilimumab. V gene TRBV11-2 combines with J gene TRBJ2-7; TRBD1 matches at 8 bases. This specimen was peripheral blood, taken from a patient treated with radiotherapy plus ipilimumab. CDR3 nucleotide sequence: TGTGCCAGCAGCTGTACACCGGGACAGGTCTACGAGCAGTACGTC. It codes for CASSCTPGQVYEQYV.